This T cell receptor beta chain is from a study of T cell responses to AZD1222 COVID-19 vaccine. Study observations and caveats: There were mostly white British donors and more females than males, and clonal diversity was possibly underestimated. Baseline antibody screening turned up just six seropositive AZD1222 recipients.

Libraries were prepared by immunoSEQ multiplex PCR; TCRdb keeps only in-frame clonotypes and omits some of them. The sample holds 150,000 to 200,000 clones, over 70% seen once. Points on this clone: Its antigen is as yet unknown.

The ends lost 7 bases at V and 7 bases at J; junction bases unmatched: 9. The CDR3 contains 13 residues. Germline lookup yields CDR1 ENHRY and CDR2 SYGVKD. This clonotype was sampled from an adult in good health. The rearrangement uses TRBV10-3 and TRBJ1-2, with 7 bases fitting TRBD1. The material sequenced was peripheral blood, taken on day 0 of MenACWY control vaccination. The CDR3 region is CAINRDRDSGYTF. The CDR3 DNA reads as TGTGCCATCAACCGAGACAGGGATTCTGGCTACACCTTC.